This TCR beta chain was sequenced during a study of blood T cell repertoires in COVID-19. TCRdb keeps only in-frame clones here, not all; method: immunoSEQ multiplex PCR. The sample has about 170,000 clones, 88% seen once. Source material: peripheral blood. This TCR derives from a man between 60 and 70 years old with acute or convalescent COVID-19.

Written as DNA, the CDR3 is TGTGCCAGCAGTTACAGGGGCCGAGTATCCGGGGAGCTGTTTTTT. It yields the protein CASSYRGRVSGELFF. The chain has TRBV6-5 and TRBJ2-2; D is possibly TRBD1 (5 bases). This CDR3 is 15 amino acids long. V lost 2 bases to trimming and J lost 6 bases, with 13 bases between them. Germline lookup yields CDR1 MNHEY and CDR2 SVGAGI.